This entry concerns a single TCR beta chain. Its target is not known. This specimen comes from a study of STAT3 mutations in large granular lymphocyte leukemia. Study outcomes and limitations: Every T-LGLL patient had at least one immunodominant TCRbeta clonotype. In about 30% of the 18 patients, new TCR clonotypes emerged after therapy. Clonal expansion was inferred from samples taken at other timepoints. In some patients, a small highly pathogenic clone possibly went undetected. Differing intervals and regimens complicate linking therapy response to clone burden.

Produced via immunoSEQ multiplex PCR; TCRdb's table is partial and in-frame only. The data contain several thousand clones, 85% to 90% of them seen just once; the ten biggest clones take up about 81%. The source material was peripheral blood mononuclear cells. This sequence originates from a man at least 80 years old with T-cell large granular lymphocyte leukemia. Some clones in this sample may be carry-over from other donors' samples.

CDR3 nucleotides: TGTGCCACCCCCCAGGGGGGGGGACGGGCCAACGTCCTGACTTTC. Amino acid sequence: CATPQGGGRANVLTF. V and J are TRBV30 and TRBJ2-6, with D perhaps matching TRBD1 or TRBD2 (7 bases each). The V end was cut by 8 bases, the J end by 5 bases, with 19 bases between. This CDR3 is built from 15 residues. Germline V lookup: CDR1 GTSNPN, CDR2 SVGIG (reference sequence).